This section outlines one T cell receptor beta chain sequence together with its context. V shed 6 bases and J shed 0 bases, with 8 bases lying between them. This CDR3 is 13 amino acids long. From germline, CDR1 is MNHEY and CDR2 SVGAGI. Using immunoSEQ multiplex PCR, the repertoire was profiled, and TCRdb retains in-frame clones only, with some absent. The profile covers 390,000 or so clones, with around 89% appearing a single time and more than 0.8% taken by the ten largest. Adults between roughly 18 and 89 years of age took part from more than 20 US areas. Allocation to cohorts depended on clinical history reported by the participants. This entry comes from a study of blood T cell repertoires in COVID-19.

The sample consisted of PBMCs or T cells enriched from blood (not recorded which). This TCR derives from a young man who had recovered from COVID-19. This chain connects TRBV6-5 to TRBJ1-1; no clear D. The CDR3, as DNA: TGTGCCAGCAGCTCCGTCTTGAACACTGAAGCTTTCTTT. Its translation: CASSSVLNTEAFF.